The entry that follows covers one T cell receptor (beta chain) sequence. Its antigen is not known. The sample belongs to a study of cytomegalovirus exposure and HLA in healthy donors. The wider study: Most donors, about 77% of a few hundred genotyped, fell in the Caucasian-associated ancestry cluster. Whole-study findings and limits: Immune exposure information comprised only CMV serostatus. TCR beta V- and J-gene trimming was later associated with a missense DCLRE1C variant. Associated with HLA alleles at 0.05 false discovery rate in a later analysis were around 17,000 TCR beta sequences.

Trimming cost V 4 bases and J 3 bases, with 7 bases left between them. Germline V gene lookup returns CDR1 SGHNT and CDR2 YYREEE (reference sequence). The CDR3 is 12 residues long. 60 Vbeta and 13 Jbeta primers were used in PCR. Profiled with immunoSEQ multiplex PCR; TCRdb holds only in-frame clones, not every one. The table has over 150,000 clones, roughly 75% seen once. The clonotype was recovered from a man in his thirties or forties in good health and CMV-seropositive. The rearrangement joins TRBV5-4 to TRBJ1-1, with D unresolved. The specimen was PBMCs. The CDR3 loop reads CASSSSDTEAFF. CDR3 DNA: TGTGCCAGCAGCAGCTCGGACACTGAAGCTTTCTTT.